These 27 T cell receptor beta chains were sequenced from one sample in a study of molecular identifiers for immune sequencing clone quantification. TCRdb re-analysed the PCR reads in MiXCR, keeping a single row per CDR3 protein. The sample gives approximately 590,000 distinct CDR3 sequences, around 25% of which show up once; 0.78% is in the top ten. The sample taken for sequencing was naive CD8+ T cells from blood, with Jurkat cell RNA spiked in. Subset: FACS-sorted CD8+CD4-CCR7+CD45RA+ naive T cells. The receptors come from a human donor in good health. Some libraries in this study had Jurkat cell RNA spiked in.

This CDR3 is CASSLNRGHDYGYTF. In DNA form, the CDR3 reads TGTGCCAGCAGCTTAAACAGGGGACACGACTATGGCTACACCTTC. V usage is TRBV9 and J usage is TRBJ1-2; 7 nucleotides match TRBD1. Germline V gene lookup returns CDR1 SGDLS and CDR2 YYNGEE. This CDR3 is 15 amino acids long. The trim removed 4 bases at V and 3 bases at J, leaving 9 bases unmatched.

This clonotype came up many times. The V call is TRBV28, the J call TRBJ2-7; possible D gene TRBD2, 5 bases. Germline assignment: CDR1 MDHEN and CDR2 SYDVKM. With 5 bases removed from V and 6 bases from J, the gap between germline ends came to 17 bases. The CDR3 length is 14 residues. The CDR3: CASSILVGVAEQYF. CDR3 nucleotides: TGTGCCAGCAGTATACTAGTTGGGGTAGCCGAGCAGTACTTC.

A few counts support this clonotype. The chain uses TRBV4-1 and TRBJ2-7; a weak D match, TRBD2 (7 bases). Germline CDR1 reads MGHRA; CDR2 reads YSYEKL. This CDR3 has 16 amino acids. The ends were cut back, 0 bases at V and 6 bases at J, with 18 bases in the middle. For the CDR3, the DNA is TGCGCCAGCAGCCAAGATCCGGGGGGCGCCTTCCTCGAGCAGTACTTC. Protein product: CASSQDPGGAFLEQYF.

As concerns this clonotype: A much larger clone differs from this one at a single base, so this may be a read error. The chain carries TRBV4-3 and TRBJ2-7; D not resolved. This CDR3 contains 15 residues. The germline V gene has CDR1 LGHNA and CDR2 YSLEER. Deletions cut 0 bases from V and 1 base from J, with 10 bases between. CDR3 amino acids: CASSQDRVRSYEQYF. The CDR3, as DNA: TGCGCCAGCAGCCAAGATCGTGTAAGGTCCTACGAGCAGTACTTC.

The gene calls are TRBV7-9 and TRBJ2-5; no firm D call. This CDR3 spans 14 amino acids. V was clipped by 1 base and J by 9 bases, with 15 bases between them. CDR1 is SEHNR and CDR2 is FQNEAQ in the germline V gene (reference sequence). In DNA form, the CDR3 reads TGTGCCAGCAGCTTAGAGAACAGCCAAGCGCCCCAGTACTTC. Encoded protein: CASSLENSQAPQYF.

About this clonotype itself: Relative to the germline gene, one junction end is altered; a read error may explain this. This chain uses TRBV5-1 with TRBJ2-3, with 9 bases identical to TRBD2. The CDR3 contains 16 residues. Per germline, CDR1 SGHRS and CDR2 YFSETQ. The CDR3 loop is CASTLLTSGSADTHYF. As DNA, the CDR3 is TGCGCCAGCACCTTACTGACTAGCGGAAGCGCAGATACGCACTATTTT.

This clonotype has more than one count but fewer than ten. The rearrangement links TRBV2 to TRBJ2-5; 8 bases align to TRBD2. After removal of 5 bases from V and 8 bases from J, the junction contained 19 bases not matched to a gene. The V gene's germline CDR1 is SNHLY and CDR2 FYNNEI. The CDR3 consists of 17 residues. CDR3 residues: CASSQVGLAGGTDTQYF. CDR3 in DNA: TGTGCCAGCAGTCAAGTGGGGCTAGCGGGCGGCACTGACACCCAGTACTTC.

This clonotype was seen a handful of times. V gene TRBV6-1 combines with J gene TRBJ1-1; D gene ambiguous. Germline V CDR1 and CDR2: MNHNS, SASEGT. The CDR3 spans 16 residues. V shed 1 base and J shed 3 bases, with 15 bases lying between them. CDR3 DNA: TGTGCCAGCAGTGAAGTAGTCAGGCCTAGGGACACTGAAGCTTTCTTT. Residues: CASSEVVRPRDTEAFF.

In its sample, this clonotype was seen many times. The V call is TRBV30, the J call TRBJ2-1; D might be TRBD2 (6 bases). Germline CDR1 is GTSNPN and CDR2 is SVGIG (reference sequence). This CDR3 is 12 amino acids long. The V end lost 8 bases, the J end lost 2 bases, and 10 bases lay between the germline ends. The CDR3 here is CARGDAYNEQFF. CDR3 in DNA: TGTGCCCGCGGGGACGCCTACAATGAGCAGTTCTTC.

The CDR3 DNA sequence: TGCAGCGTTGGTTCGCGGACCTTCTCGGGAGGCTCCTACGAGCAGTACTTC. Residues: CSVGSRTFSGGSYEQYF. This chain connects TRBV29-1 to TRBJ2-7, with 7 bases that match TRBD2. The CDR3 consists of 17 residues. Looked up from germline, CDR1 is SQVTM and CDR2 is ANQGSEA. V shed 4 bases and J 0 bases; nucleotides not matched to a gene: 15.

This clonotype was counted at least ten times. V usage is TRBV4-3 and J usage is TRBJ2-3, with a tentative D call TRBD1 (5 bases). The V end was cut by 0 bases, the J end by 2 bases, with 9 bases between. The CDR3 runs 15 residues. Germline V lookup: CDR1 LGHNA, CDR2 YSLEER. CDR3 sequence (DNA): TGCGCCAGCAGCCAAGACGCACAGGTCACAGATACGCAGTATTTT. Translation gives CASSQDAQVTDTQYF.

This clonotype was seen at least ten times. The chain employs TRBV20-1 and TRBJ2-3, with 14 bases aligning to TRBD2. Germline assignment: CDR1 DFQATT and CDR2 SNEGSKA (reference sequence). V lost 5 bases and J lost 2; bases outside the gene matches: 3. The CDR3 is 15 amino acids. The CDR3 loop reads CSAAGLAGDTDTQYF. In DNA form, the CDR3 reads TGCAGTGCTGCGGGACTAGCGGGAGACACAGATACGCAGTATTTT.

The chain links TRBV20-1 to TRBJ2-7; D might be TRBD2 (5 bases). Trimming stripped 0 bases from V and 0 bases from J, with 9 bases between. The germline V gene encodes CDR1 DFQATT and CDR2 SNEGSKA (reference sequence). The length of the CDR3 is 14 residues. This CDR3 is CSARDLEASYEQYF. DNA of the CDR3: TGCAGTGCTAGAGATCTGGAGGCCTCCTACGAGCAGTACTTC.

This clonotype has only a few counts. The J gene is TRBJ1-2, the V gene TRBV6-4; 10 positions agree with TRBD1. V was pared by 7 bases and J by 4 bases, with 12 bases of the junction left unmatched. The CDR3 loop spans 16 amino acids. Germline CDR1 reads MRHNA; CDR2 reads SNTAGT. The DNA for the CDR3 is TGTGCCAGCACCAATAGCCCGGGGACAGGGGTCTATGGCTACACCTTC. This gives the protein CASTNSPGTGVYGYTF.

For this clonotype: Possible read error: a much larger clone is one base away. J is TRBJ2-7 and V is TRBV6-6; the D gene is possibly TRBD1 (6 bases). CDR1 is MNHNY and CDR2 is SVGAGI in the germline V gene (reference sequence). V lost 5 bases and J lost 9, with 17 bases in between. The CDR3 runs 13 residues. CDR3 coding DNA: TGTGCCAGCAGTACAGAACAGGGCCACGCGCAGTACTTC. This codes for CASSTEQGHAQYF.

This clonotype occurred many times. The rearrangement uses TRBV5-5 and TRBJ1-4; unclear D gene. V was pared by 1 base and J by 5 bases, with 6 bases between. CDR1 SGHKS and CDR2 YYEKEE come from the germline V gene (reference sequence). The CDR3 consists of 13 residues. The chain's CDR3 is CASSLWRNEKLFF. As DNA, the CDR3 is TGTGCCAGCAGCTTGTGGCGGAATGAAAAACTGTTTTTT. Together with reference TRBV5-5 and TRBJ1-4, the CDR3 gives the full variable domain: DAGVTQSPTHLIKTRGQQVTLRCSPISGHKSVSWYQQVLGQGPQFIFQYYEKEERGRGNFPDRFSARQFPNYSSELNVNALLLGDSALYLCASSLWRNEKLFFGSGTQLSVL.

This clonotype was seen many times. This chain links TRBV12-3 or TRBV12-4 with TRBJ2-3, with D possibly matching TRBD2 (6 bases). Trimming took off 0 bases at V and 2 bases at J, with 9 bases between the two ends. This CDR3 has 15 residues. The CDR3, as DNA: TGTGCCAGCAGTTTAGCAGCGGGCCTCACAGATACGCAGTATTTT. It is translated as CASSLAAGLTDTQYF.

This clonotype was observed a single time. The junction and the germline gene differ at one end; a read error may be behind it. V gene TRBV20-1 combines with J gene TRBJ2-1, with TRBD1 matching 7 bases. Germline loops: CDR1 DFQATT, CDR2 SNEGSKA (reference sequence). This CDR3 contains 14 residues. Here the CDR3 reads CSASEQGSYNVQFF. For the CDR3, the DNA is TGCAGTGCTTCTGAACAGGGGAGCTACAATGTGCAGTTCTTC.

Concerning this clonotype: One base away lies a much larger clone, so this may be a sequencing read error. The rearrangement joins TRBV28 to TRBJ2-1; D call uncertain. The CDR3 is 15 amino acids. Germline assignment: CDR1 MDHEN and CDR2 SYDVKM. The CDR3 is CASGFEASSYNEQFF. CDR3 sequence (DNA): TGTGCCAGCGGTTTTGAGGCGAGCTCCTACAATGAGCAGTTCTTC.

This clonotype has at least ten counts. The chain is built from TRBV7-8 and TRBJ2-3; 10 bases match TRBD2. CDR3 length: 16 residues. CDR1 is SGHVS and CDR2 is FQNEAQ in the germline V gene. Trimming took 5 bases from V and 3 from J; bases not matched to a gene: 8. The CDR3 DNA reads as TGTGCCAGCAGCCACACGAGCGGGGGGGCTACAGATACGCAGTATTTT. Encoded protein: CASSHTSGGATDTQYF.

The chain combines TRBV5-6 with TRBJ2-2; 8 bases map to TRBD1. CDR1 SGHDT and CDR2 YYEEEE come from the germline V gene. V lost 6 bases to trimming and J lost 2 bases; unmatched junction nucleotides: 15. CDR3 size: 18 residues. CDR3 nucleotide sequence: TGTGCCAGCACGCAAGACAGGGGCTTGACTATAAACACCGGGGAGCTGTTTTTT. This codes for CASTQDRGLTINTGELFF.

This clonotype occurred a few times. The chain recombines TRBV7-6 with TRBJ2-5; TRBD1 aligns across 10 bases. Germline CDR1 reads SGHVS; CDR2 reads FNYEAQ. V lost 2 bases to trimming and J lost 5 bases; unmatched junction nucleotides: 8. This CDR3 comprises 16 residues. CDR3: CASSLPRQGARETQYF. CDR3 coding DNA: TGTGCCAGCAGCTTACCCCGACAGGGGGCACGTGAGACCCAGTACTTC.

The table lists this clonotype with a few counts. The chain joins TRBV7-8 to TRBJ2-2; 14 bases are a match to TRBD2. From germline, CDR1 is SGHVS and CDR2 FQNEAQ. Trimming cost V 5 bases and J 2 bases; bases outside gene matches: 13. The CDR3 totals 20 residues. CDR3: CASSRRTGLAGGLNTGELFF. The CDR3, as DNA: TGTGCCAGCAGCCGACGCACCGGACTAGCGGGGGGTTTAAACACCGGGGAGCTGTTTTTT.

This chain links TRBV4-1 with TRBJ1-1; 8 bases match TRBD1. This CDR3 comprises 14 residues. After removal of 6 bases from V and 10 bases from J, the junction contained 13 bases not matched to a gene. Looked up from germline, CDR1 is MGHRA and CDR2 is YSYEKL. CDR3 nucleotides: TGCGCCAGCAGTCTATCCCCCAGGGGGCATGGAGCTTTCTTT. As protein: CASSLSPRGHGAFF.

This clonotype was observed at least ten times. The chain uses TRBV5-6 and TRBJ2-6; no definite D call. Trimming cost V 0 bases and J 0 bases, with 7 bases left between them. This CDR3 region has 16 residues. The germline V gene has CDR1 SGHDT and CDR2 YYEEEE. The CDR3 nucleotides read TGTGCCAGCAGCTTGGCGACTTTCTCTGGGGCCAACGTCCTGACTTTC. This sequence encodes CASSLATFSGANVLTF.

This clonotype has a handful of counts. The V and J genes are TRBV13 and TRBJ2-5; TRBD2 matches 11 bases. The V segment lost 8 bases and the J segment 3 bases; nucleotides outside the gene matches: 8. Germline loops: CDR1 PRHDT, CDR2 FYEKMQ (reference sequence). The length of the CDR3 is 15 residues. For the CDR3, the DNA is TGTGCCAGCGGGGCTAGCGGGGGGCCCAAAGAGACCCAGTACTTC. Translating it yields CASGASGGPKETQYF. The full variable domain, in which reference TRBV13 and TRBJ2-5 provide the parts outside the CDR3, is AAGVIQSPRHLIKEKRETATLKCYPIPRHDTVYWYQQGPGQDPQFLISFYEKMQSDKGSIPDRFSAQQFSDYHSELNMSSLELGDSALYFCASGASGGPKETQYFGPGTRLLVL.

A note on this clonotype: A much larger clone lies a single base off, so this may be a read error. The chain couples TRBV6-2 or TRBV6-3 to TRBJ2-5; D might be TRBD1 (6 bases). In germline, CDR1 is MNHEY, CDR2 SVGEGT. The CDR3 is 15 amino acids. The chain's CDR3 is CASSSLQGYQEAQYF. The CDR3 nucleotides are TGTGCCAGCAGTTCTTTACAGGGCTACCAAGAGGCCCAGTACTTC.